This TCR beta chain is drawn from a study of metastatic and nonmetastatic thyroid tumors. Overall study context: Comparison of repertoires was carried out across blood and tumor or nodule tissue from malignant and benign thyroid patients. Whole-study findings and limits: In blood and tumor, TCR beta diversity was reportedly significantly higher in malignant thyroid tumors than in benign nodules.

Treatment of any kind had been given to no patient before thyroid surgery. Under the authors' procedure: To classify distant metastasis in papillary thyroid cancer, a model was built from CDR3 differences across clinicopathological groups. Via MiXCR, TCRdb re-called the PCR reads. TCRdb assigned the V and J calls; the authors' analysis was not used. The sample includes almost 3,000 clones, about two fifths of them seen just once. Points on this clone: Its antigen is unknown. One end of the junction does not line up with germline, which may come from a read error.

The germline V gene encodes CDR1 SGHDT and CDR2 YYEEEE. The CDR3 length is 15 residues. Sample: tumor tissue. This TCR was sampled from a female donor with papillary thyroid cancer or a benign thyroid nodule (not recorded which). Some clones in this sample may be carry-over from other donors' samples. The V gene is TRBV5-6, the J gene TRBJ2-7; tentatively, D is TRBD1 or TRBD2 (5 bases each). The CDR3 sequence: CASSPWGSFSYERYF. The CDR3 DNA sequence: TGTGCCAGCTCCCCGTGGGGGTCTTTTTCCTACGAGCGGTACTTC.